This entry is about one TCR beta chain. What it binds is unknown. This record comes from a study of graft-versus-host responses after intestinal transplantation. Generated by immunoSEQ multiplex PCR, the TCRdb table keeps only in-frame clones and is missing some. The top ten hold around 0.38% of the sample, which has tens of thousands of clones, around 92% seen once. The V end was cut by 10 bases, the J end by 7 bases, with 16 bases between. The germline V gene has CDR1 MNHNY and CDR2 SVGAGI (reference sequence). CDR3 length equals 13 residues. The material sequenced was unstimulated CD4+ T cells sorted from spleen or lymph node cells, taken before transplant. The V gene is TRBV6-6, the J gene TRBJ1-4, with a tentative D call TRBD1 (6 bases). This clonotype was obtained from a human donor who was the organ donor for an intestinal transplant. The CDR3 DNA reads as TGTGCCACAAACCGGGGGCGGGCTGAAAAACTGTTTTTT. It codes for CATNRGRAEKLFF.